This T cell receptor (beta chain) came from a study of glioma-infiltrating T cells after dendritic cell vaccination. Study conclusions and caveats: Complete blood and tumor specimen sets were limited to few patients.

The CDR3 consists of 12 residues. Trimming removed 2 bases at V and 8 bases at J, with 10 bases between. CDR1 SGHDT and CDR2 YYEEEE come from the germline V gene. Regarding time point: after dendritic cell vaccination, including at tumor progression/relapse. Clones were read by immunoSEQ multiplex PCR, and TCRdb kept only the in-frame ones, dropping some. This repertoire shows tens of thousands of clones, 70% to 85% found once; its top ten account for approximately 14%. Comments on this clone: Its antigen is currently unknown.

This chain links TRBV5-6 with TRBJ1-2; tentative D call: TRBD1 (5 bases). This sequence originates from a human donor with glioblastoma. Here the sequenced sample was blood, taken after dendritic cell vaccination. The CDR3 region has the DNA TGTGCCAGCAGCTTATCAGGGTTCGGCTACACCTTC. Protein: CASSLSGFGYTF.